This TCR beta chain is drawn from a study of T cell responses to AZD1222 COVID-19 vaccine. Findings of the study overall: Spike-specific TCR breadth and depth rose after two AZD1222 doses.

To note about this clone: What it recognizes is unknown.

The data were produced by immunoSEQ multiplex PCR, yet TCRdb's version contains in-frame clones alone and is incomplete. The sample contains around 130,000 clones, around 83% of which appear only once. The receptor was isolated from an adult in good health. The source was peripheral blood, collected on day 0 of AZD1222 vaccination.

This chain's CDR3 is CASSLGSGYEQYF. The CDR3 DNA reads TGTGCCAGCAGCTTGGGTAGCGGATACGAGCAGTACTTC. The V and J genes are TRBV11-3 and TRBJ2-7; weak D call: TRBD2 (6 bases). The V gene's germline CDR1 is SGHNT and CDR2 YENEEA. The CDR3 loop spans 13 amino acids. The germline V and J ends were trimmed by 3 bases and 4 bases, with 10 bases remaining between them.